This is a list of T cell receptor beta chains from one sample in a study of T cells in localized non-small cell lung cancer. Repertoires were generated with immunoSEQ multiplex PCR, while TCRdb's copy carries only in-frame clones and drops some. The sample lists some 38,000 clones, 75% to 90% occurring once. Sequencing used peripheral blood mononuclear cells, obtained before any cancer treatment. Receptors were obtained from a male donor at least 60 years old with stage II lung adenocarcinoma. Both conserved end residues are part of each CDR3. D genes are given only for firm matches. Size values are once, few and many counts, or a class for expanded clones, and some rows have none.

cdr3_nt: TGTGCCGTCCGGACAGGGGACGCCAATGAAGCTTTCTTT; cdr3_aa: CAVRTGDANEAFF; j_call: TRBJ1-1; clone_size: -; cdr3_length: 13; d_call: TRBD1; v_call: TRBV7-9
cdr3_nt: TGTGCCAGCAGTGGGGATTCTAGCGGGAGTACAGAGACCCAGTACTTC; cdr3_aa: CASSGDSSGSTETQYF; j_call: TRBJ2-5; clone_size: -; cdr3_length: 16; d_call: TRBD2; v_call: TRBV25-1
cdr3_nt: TGTGCCAGCAGCGCTGACAGGGACACTGAAGCTTTCTTT; cdr3_aa: CASSADRDTEAFF; j_call: TRBJ1-1; clone_size: -; cdr3_length: 13; d_call: TRBD1; v_call: TRBV5-6
cdr3_nt: TGTGCCAGTAGTATGGGCCTTTGGGATGAAAAACTGTTTTTT; cdr3_aa: CASSMGLWDEKLFF; j_call: TRBJ1-4; clone_size: -; cdr3_length: 14; d_call: -; v_call: TRBV19
cdr3_nt: TGTGCCAGCACCAGAGGAGGGGACAATGAGCAGTTCTTC; cdr3_aa: CASTRGGDNEQFF; j_call: TRBJ2-1; clone_size: few; cdr3_length: 13; d_call: -; v_call: TRBV28
cdr3_nt: TGCGCCAGCAGCTTGGTTCCCTACGATCAACTTAGCAATCAGCCCCAGCATTTT; cdr3_aa: CASSLVPYDQLSNQPQHF; j_call: TRBJ1-5; clone_size: -; cdr3_length: 18; d_call: -; v_call: TRBV5-1
cdr3_nt: TGTGCCAGCAGCTTAGGGAGGGCACAGCCCCAGCATTTT; cdr3_aa: CASSLGRAQPQHF; j_call: TRBJ1-5; clone_size: -; cdr3_length: 13; d_call: -; v_call: TRBV11-2
cdr3_nt: TGTGCCAGCAGAAACCGGGACAGGGGGAACACTGAAGCTTTCTTT; cdr3_aa: CASRNRDRGNTEAFF; j_call: TRBJ1-1; clone_size: -; cdr3_length: 15; d_call: TRBD1; v_call: TRBV6-5
cdr3_nt: TGTGCCAGCATCCAAAGGGGATCTACCTACGAGCAGTACTTC; cdr3_aa: CASIQRGSTYEQYF; j_call: TRBJ2-7; clone_size: -; cdr3_length: 14; d_call: -; v_call: TRBV6-1
cdr3_nt: TGTGCCAGCAGCTCCGGACGGATAACCCGGCGGGATACGCAGTATTTT; cdr3_aa: CASSSGRITRRDTQYF; j_call: TRBJ2-3; clone_size: few; cdr3_length: 16; d_call: -; v_call: TRBV7-8
cdr3_nt: TGCAGCGTCGGACAGGGGAAAGCTTTCTTT; cdr3_aa: CSVGQGKAFF; j_call: TRBJ1-1; clone_size: -; cdr3_length: 10; d_call: TRBD1; v_call: TRBV29-1
cdr3_nt: TGTGCCAGCAGCTTATTCGGGAGTGTGTCCGGGGAGCTGTTTTTT; cdr3_aa: CASSLFGSVSGELFF; j_call: TRBJ2-2; clone_size: -; cdr3_length: 15; d_call: -; v_call: TRBV7-3
cdr3_nt: TGTGCCTGGAGTGCAAAGGAAGTTACGTGGACAGGTCCGCATTTT; cdr3_aa: CAWSAKEVTWTGPHF; j_call: TRBJ1-5; clone_size: few; cdr3_length: 15; d_call: TRBD1; v_call: TRBV30
cdr3_nt: TGTGCCAGCAGTGCCTTGTATGGCACTGAAGCTTTCTTT; cdr3_aa: CASSALYGTEAFF; j_call: TRBJ1-1; clone_size: -; cdr3_length: 13; d_call: -; v_call: TRBV6-5
cdr3_nt: TGTGCCACCAGTAATACAGATACGCAGTATTTT; cdr3_aa: CATSNTDTQYF; j_call: TRBJ2-3; clone_size: once; cdr3_length: 11; d_call: -; v_call: TRBV10-3
cdr3_nt: TGCGCCAGCAGCTATTCTAGCGGGAGGGCCGGGGAGCTGTTTTTT; cdr3_aa: CASSYSSGRAGELFF; j_call: TRBJ2-2; clone_size: -; cdr3_length: 15; d_call: TRBD2; v_call: TRBV5-1
cdr3_nt: TGTGCCAGCAGGACAGGGGGCTTTAGTAATTCACCCCTCCACTTT; cdr3_aa: CASRTGGFSNSPLHF; j_call: TRBJ1-6; clone_size: -; cdr3_length: 15; d_call: TRBD1; v_call: TRBV25-1
cdr3_nt: TGTGCCAGCTCACCAAACCAGATAAACACTGAAGCTTTCTTT; cdr3_aa: CASSPNQINTEAFF; j_call: TRBJ1-1; clone_size: -; cdr3_length: 14; d_call: -; v_call: TRBV18
cdr3_nt: TGTGCCAGCAGCTTTATGAGCGGGAGTGGTGATGAGCAGTTCTTC; cdr3_aa: CASSFMSGSGDEQFF; j_call: TRBJ2-1; clone_size: -; cdr3_length: 15; d_call: TRBD2; v_call: TRBV5-6
cdr3_nt: TGTGCCAGTAGTAAGGGGACGGAGGGGCATGGCTACACCTTC; cdr3_aa: CASSKGTEGHGYTF; j_call: TRBJ1-2; clone_size: -; cdr3_length: 14; d_call: -; v_call: TRBV19
cdr3_nt: TGTGCCAGCAGTGAAGAGAGACACGAGCAGTACTTC; cdr3_aa: CASSEERHEQYF; j_call: TRBJ2-7; clone_size: -; cdr3_length: 12; d_call: -; v_call: TRBV6-1
cdr3_nt: TGTGCCAGCAGTTTAGACAGGGGGCTAAACACCATATATTTT; cdr3_aa: CASSLDRGLNTIYF; j_call: TRBJ1-3; clone_size: -; cdr3_length: 14; d_call: TRBD1; v_call: TRBV2
cdr3_nt: TGTGCCAGCAGCCTACCCCGAAGGACAGGGGGCAGCTACGAGCAGTACTTC; cdr3_aa: CASSLPRRTGGSYEQYF; j_call: TRBJ2-7; clone_size: -; cdr3_length: 17; d_call: TRBD1; v_call: TRBV5-6
cdr3_nt: TGTGCCTGGGCGGAACTCACAGATACGCAGTATTTT; cdr3_aa: CAWAELTDTQYF; j_call: TRBJ2-3; clone_size: -; cdr3_length: 12; d_call: -; v_call: TRBV30
cdr3_nt: TGTGCCAGCAGTTTTAGCGGGGCCACCTACGAGCAGTACTTC; cdr3_aa: CASSFSGATYEQYF; j_call: TRBJ2-7; clone_size: -; cdr3_length: 14; d_call: TRBD2; v_call: TRBV28
cdr3_nt: TGTGCCAGCAGTTTGGACCCCCGAAACAGGGGGAGGGACACTGAAGCTTTCTTT; cdr3_aa: CASSLDPRNRGRDTEAFF; j_call: TRBJ1-1; clone_size: -; cdr3_length: 18; d_call: TRBD1; v_call: TRBV27
cdr3_nt: TGTGCCAGCAGCTCGATTCCGCTAACCGGGACCCCTCATGGCTACACCTTC; cdr3_aa: CASSSIPLTGTPHGYTF; j_call: TRBJ1-2; clone_size: -; cdr3_length: 17; d_call: -; v_call: TRBV13
cdr3_nt: TGTGCCAGCAGTGGAGCCTCAGGGGGTGGCTACACCTTC; cdr3_aa: CASSGASGGGYTF; j_call: TRBJ1-2; clone_size: -; cdr3_length: 13; d_call: TRBD1; v_call: TRBV27
cdr3_nt: TGCAGCGCACAGGACAGGATTAATGAAAAACTGTTTTTT; cdr3_aa: CSAQDRINEKLFF; j_call: TRBJ1-4; clone_size: -; cdr3_length: 13; d_call: TRBD1; v_call: TRBV29-1
cdr3_nt: TGCGCCAGCAGCTCCCGAGAGTCCGGAGAGACCCAGTACTTC; cdr3_aa: CASSSRESGETQYF; j_call: TRBJ2-5; clone_size: -; cdr3_length: 14; d_call: -; v_call: TRBV5-1
cdr3_nt: TGTGCCAGCAGTGGACAGGGGCCATCAAGCACAGATACGCAGTATTTT; cdr3_aa: CASSGQGPSSTDTQYF; j_call: TRBJ2-3; clone_size: -; cdr3_length: 16; d_call: TRBD1; v_call: TRBV2
cdr3_nt: TGTGCCAGCAGCTCCTCACCCGCGAGGCCGCAGTATTTT; cdr3_aa: CASSSSPARPQYF; j_call: TRBJ2-3; clone_size: -; cdr3_length: 13; d_call: -; v_call: TRBV11-2
cdr3_nt: TGCAGTGCAGGAGCCGCCACGCAGTTCTTC; cdr3_aa: CSAGAATQFF; j_call: TRBJ2-1; clone_size: -; cdr3_length: 10; d_call: -; v_call: TRBV20-1
cdr3_nt: TGTGCCATCAGTGAGTCATTGGGGGACGCCGGGGAGCTGTTTTTT; cdr3_aa: CAISESLGDAGELFF; j_call: TRBJ2-2; clone_size: -; cdr3_length: 15; d_call: -; v_call: TRBV10-3
cdr3_nt: TGTGCCAGCAGCCCCCGCTTAGGGGCCAGGGAAGGGGCAGATACGCAGTATTTT; cdr3_aa: CASSPRLGAREGADTQYF; j_call: TRBJ2-3; clone_size: -; cdr3_length: 18; d_call: -; v_call: TRBV25-1
cdr3_nt: TGCGCCAGCAGCCAAGAGATACAGGGGCAGTTCTTC; cdr3_aa: CASSQEIQGQFF; j_call: TRBJ2-1; clone_size: -; cdr3_length: 12; d_call: -; v_call: TRBV4-1
cdr3_nt: TGTGCCAGTAGACCCCCCCCTCAGGGAGGCACTGAAGCTTTCTTT; cdr3_aa: CASRPPPQGGTEAFF; j_call: TRBJ1-1; clone_size: -; cdr3_length: 15; d_call: -; v_call: TRBV19
cdr3_nt: TGTGCCAGCAGTGCGGTGCAGGGCTACGAGCAGTACTTC; cdr3_aa: CASSAVQGYEQYF; j_call: TRBJ2-7; clone_size: -; cdr3_length: 13; d_call: -; v_call: TRBV7-9